Below, one TCR beta chain is given with its context. What it recognizes is unknown. The data originate from a study of STAT5B mutations in CD4+ large granular lymphocyte leukemia. Points from the study as a whole: No patients shared main leukemic clonotypes, though roughly 27% appeared at low frequency elsewhere.

Generated by immunoSEQ multiplex PCR, the TCRdb table keeps only in-frame clones and is missing some. The top ten clones hold roughly 1.2% of a sample with tens of thousands of clones, roughly 85% of them seen once. The CDR3 loop spans 14 amino acids. Germline values: CDR1 SGDLS, CDR2 YYNGEE. V was clipped by 4 bases and J by 7 bases, with 15 bases between them. The source material was CD4+ T cells from blood buffy coats. The chain couples TRBV9 to TRBJ2-1, with D possibly matching TRBD2 (6 bases). The receptor was derived from a human donor in good health. The CDR3 nucleotides are TGTGCCAGCAGCCCCCCCTTGGGGGGAAATGAGCAGTTCTTC. Amino acids: CASSPPLGGNEQFF. Together with reference TRBV9 and TRBJ2-1, the CDR3 gives the full variable domain: DSGVTQTPKHLITATGQRVTLRCSPRSGDLSVYWYQQSLDQGLQFLIQYYNGEERAKGNILERFSAQQFPDLHSELNLSSLELGDSALYFCASSPPLGGNEQFFGPGTRLTVL.